This T cell receptor beta chain was observed in a study of blood T cell repertoires in COVID-19. On the study more broadly: From the United States, Italy and Spain came samples of acute and convalescent COVID-19.

Produced via immunoSEQ multiplex PCR; TCRdb's table is partial and in-frame only. The sample has some 150,000 clones, 75% to 80% seen once. This CDR3 has 13 amino acids. V was clipped by 5 bases and J by 1 base, with 5 bases between them. Germline V lookup: CDR1 SGHAT, CDR2 FQNNGV. Sequenced: peripheral blood. The chain has TRBV11-2 and TRBJ2-2; D remains unclear. The TCR originated in a man of 80 years or more with acute or convalescent COVID-19. CDR3 sequence reads: CASSTGNTGELFF. In DNA, the CDR3 is TGTGCCAGCAGCACCGGGAACACCGGGGAGCTGTTTTTT.